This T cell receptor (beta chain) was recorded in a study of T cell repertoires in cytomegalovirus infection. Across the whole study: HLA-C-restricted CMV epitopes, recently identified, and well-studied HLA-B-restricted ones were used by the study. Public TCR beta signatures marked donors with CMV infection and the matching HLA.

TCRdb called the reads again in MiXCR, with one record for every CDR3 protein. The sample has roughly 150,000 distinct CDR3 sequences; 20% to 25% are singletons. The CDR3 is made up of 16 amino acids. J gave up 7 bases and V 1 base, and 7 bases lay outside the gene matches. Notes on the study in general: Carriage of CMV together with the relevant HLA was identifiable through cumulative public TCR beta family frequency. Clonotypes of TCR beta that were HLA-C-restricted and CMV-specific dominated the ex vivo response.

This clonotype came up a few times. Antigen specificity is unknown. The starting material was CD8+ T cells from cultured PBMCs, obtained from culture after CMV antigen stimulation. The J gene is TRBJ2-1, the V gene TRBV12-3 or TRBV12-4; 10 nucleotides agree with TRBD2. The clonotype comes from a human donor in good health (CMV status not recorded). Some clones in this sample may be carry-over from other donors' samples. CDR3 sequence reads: CASSLGLTSGLNEQFF. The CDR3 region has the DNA TGTGCCAGCAGTTTAGGTTTGACTAGCGGGCTGAATGAGCAGTTCTTC.